What follows are 24 T cell receptor beta chains derived from one specimen sequenced in a study of beta chain features in type 1 diabetes. All of the isolated RNA was reverse transcribed, so expressed TCRB transcripts were sequenced. Here immunoSEQ multiplex PCR was the method, and the copy in TCRdb shows in-frame clones only, minus some. Of some 230,000 clones listed, roughly 9.6% are singletons. The specimen sequenced was naive CD4+ T cells from blood. These receptors originate from a woman aged 18-29 years in good health.

This clone has only a few counts. This chain connects TRBV25-1 to TRBJ2-3, with D tentatively TRBD1 (6 bases). Germline V lookup: CDR1 MGHDK, CDR2 SYGVNS. The CDR3 extends over 13 amino acids. Trimming took off 4 bases at V and 5 bases at J, with 10 bases between the two ends. The CDR3 loop is CASSVTGIDTQYF. CDR3 sequence (DNA): TGTGCCAGCAGTGTTACAGGGATAGATACGCAGTATTTT.

This clone has a handful of counts. The chain carries TRBV18 and TRBJ2-1, with 12 nucleotides matching TRBD2. This CDR3 spans 18 amino acids. In germline, CDR1 is KGHSH, CDR2 LQKENI. The junction had 8 bases not matched to a gene; V was cut back by 3 bases and J by 2 bases. CDR3 residues: CASSPWRTSGTTYNEQFF. CDR3 bases: TGTGCCAGCTCACCCTGGAGGACTAGCGGGACGACCTACAATGAGCAGTTCTTC.

There are a few counts of this clone. The gene calls are TRBV9 and TRBJ2-1; 11 bases align to TRBD1. Unmatched junction bases numbered 12, after V lost 4 bases and J lost 9 bases. CDR3 size: 16 residues. Germline V CDR1 and CDR2: SGDLS, YYNGEE. This chain's CDR3 is CASSSYPGQGAVEQFF. The CDR3 coding sequence is TGTGCCAGCAGCTCATACCCCGGACAGGGGGCCGTTGAGCAGTTCTTC.

V is TRBV28 and J is TRBJ2-1; no firm D call. V lost 6 bases to trimming and J lost 8 bases, with 11 bases between them. Germline-derived CDR1 and CDR2 are MDHEN and SYDVKM. The CDR3 is made up of 12 amino acids. CDR3 amino acids: CASRQTGHEQFF. The DNA of the CDR3 is TGTGCCAGCAGGCAGACTGGTCATGAGCAGTTCTTC.

This clone was detected a few times. The V gene is TRBV6-6, the J gene TRBJ1-5, with a possible D match to TRBD1 (5 bases). CDR1 and CDR2 (germline): MNHNY, SVGAGI (reference sequence). The V and J ends lost 2 bases and 5 bases respectively, with 7 bases between them. There are 13 residues in the CDR3. CDR3 protein: CASSYGADQPQHF. The CDR3, as DNA: TGTGCCAGCAGTTACGGGGCCGATCAGCCCCAGCATTTT.

In its sample, this clone was seen a few times. The CDR3 nucleotides are TGCGCCAGCAGCTCCTCCGGGACAGAACTCGGGGAGCTGTTTTTT. It yields the protein CASSSSGTELGELFF. This rearrangement joins TRBV5-1 to TRBJ2-2; 7 positions agree with TRBD1. V lost 3 bases to trimming and J lost 7 bases; unmatched junction nucleotides: 9. The CDR3 contains 15 residues. Per germline, CDR1 SGHRS and CDR2 YFSETQ. Looking up the rest from reference TRBV5-1 and TRBJ2-2 gives the full variable domain: KAGVTQTPRYLIKTRGQQVTLSCSPISGHRSVSWYQQTPGQGLQFLFEYFSETQRNKGNFPGRFSGRQFSNSRSEMNVSTLELGDSALYLCASSSSGTELGELFFGEGSRLTVL.

In this sample, this clone turned up a few times. The V call is TRBV6-5, the J call TRBJ1-4; no firm D call. The CDR3 sequence is 12 residues long. Trimming left V 0 bases short and J 8 bases short, with 4 bases between. Germline CDR1 reads MNHEY; CDR2 reads SVGAGI. CDR3 bases: TGTGCCAGCAGTTACTCGCGGGAAAAACTGTTTTTT. This sequence encodes CASSYSREKLFF.

The chain employs TRBV2 and TRBJ2-1; 12 bases map to TRBD2. The V gene end was trimmed by 6 bases and the J gene end by 8 bases; junction bases not matched to a gene: 5. The CDR3 contains 14 residues. Looked up from germline, CDR1 is SNHLY and CDR2 is FYNNEI. The CDR3 region is CASSGLAGWYEQFF. DNA for the CDR3: TGTGCCAGCAGCGGACTAGCGGGATGGTATGAGCAGTTCTTC.

The rearrangement joins TRBV5-4 to TRBJ2-3, with TRBD2 identical over 9 bases. V shed 4 bases, J shed 4 bases, and the junction held 13 bases outside the gene matches. Germline V gene sequence: CDR1 SGHNT, CDR2 YYREEE (reference sequence). The CDR3 spans 17 residues. For the CDR3, the DNA is TGTGCCAGCAGCGGGAGGGTAGCGGGAGATGTGGCAGATACGCAGTATTTT. Translating it yields CASSGRVAGDVADTQYF. Drawing the rest from reference TRBV5-4 and TRBJ2-3, the complete variable domain is ETGVTQSPTHLIKTRGQQVTLRCSSQSGHNTVSWYQQALGQGPQFIFQYYREEENGRGNFPPRFSGLQFPNYSSELNVNALELDDSALYLCASSGRVAGDVADTQYFGPGTRLTVL.

The CDR3 protein is CASSPGQGVEPQHF. CDR3 coding DNA: TGTGCCAGCTCACCGGGCCAGGGGGTAGAGCCCCAGCATTTT. V is TRBV18 and J is TRBJ1-5; TRBD1 aligns across 7 bases. After removal of 3 bases from V and 8 bases from J, the junction contained 7 bases not matched to a gene. The CDR3 loop spans 14 amino acids. Germline V gene data show CDR1 as KGHSH and CDR2 as LQKENI.

DNA of the CDR3: TGTGCCACCACTTCGACAGGGTTGAACACTGAAGCTTTCTTT. Protein: CATTSTGLNTEAFF. This rearrangement joins TRBV6-5 to TRBJ1-1, with 7 bases aligning to TRBD1. The CDR3 length is 14 residues. Germline V gene data show CDR1 as MNHEY and CDR2 as SVGAGI. V trimming: 10 bases; J trimming: 0 bases; junction bases outside the gene matches: 8.

The V and J genes are TRBV6-5 and TRBJ2-1; 8 bases match TRBD2. The CDR3 contains 15 residues. With V trimmed by 2 bases and J by 7 bases, 7 bases remained unmatched. The germline V gene has CDR1 MNHEY and CDR2 SVGAGI. The CDR3 loop is CASSYGGASGNEQFF. CDR3 sequence (DNA): TGTGCCAGCAGTTACGGTGGGGCTAGCGGGAATGAGCAGTTCTTC.

A few counts support this clone. For the CDR3, the DNA is TGCGCCAGCAGCTTTGGACAGGGAGACTCCTACGAGCAGTACTTC. Protein: CASSFGQGDSYEQYF. V is TRBV5-1 and J is TRBJ2-7, with TRBD1 identical over 8 bases. CDR1 and CDR2 from the germline V gene are SGHRS and YFSETQ. Germline trimming cut 2 bases from V and 0 bases from J; bases unmatched to any gene: 4. The CDR3 spans 15 residues.

This chain links TRBV4-1 with TRBJ2-7; 10 bases fit TRBD1. CDR3 size: 15 residues. V gave up 6 bases and J gave up 5 bases; unmatched junction bases: 10. The germline CDR1 and CDR2 sequences are MGHRA and YSYEKL. The DNA of the CDR3 is TGCGCCAGCAGTCAACCCAGACAGGGGGCACACGAGCAGTACTTC. Translation: CASSQPRQGAHEQYF.

V is TRBV6-6 and J is TRBJ2-3, with 8 nucleotides matching TRBD2. Germline loops: CDR1 MNHNY, CDR2 SVGAGI (reference sequence). V gave up 4 bases and J gave up 3 bases; unmatched junction bases: 3. The CDR3 length is 14 residues. CDR3: CASSLTSGTDTQYF. The CDR3 DNA reads TGTGCCAGCAGTTTAACTAGCGGAACAGATACGCAGTATTTT.

The chain employs TRBV10-3 and TRBJ2-7, with 12 bases fitting TRBD2. This CDR3 comprises 14 residues. From germline, CDR1 is ENHRY and CDR2 SYGVKD. V trimming: 10 bases; J trimming: 6 bases; junction bases outside the gene matches: 10. The CDR3 is CATSSGRALGEQYF. The CDR3 DNA is TGTGCCACCTCTAGCGGGAGGGCCCTGGGCGAGCAGTACTTC.

This clone was found a few times. The V call is TRBV5-1, the J call TRBJ2-7, with unresolved D. The CDR3 contains 13 residues. Germline loops: CDR1 SGHRS, CDR2 YFSETQ. With 0 bases removed from V and 0 bases from J, the gap between germline ends came to 4 bases. The CDR3 reads CASSLVISYEQYF. The CDR3 DNA reads TGCGCCAGCAGCTTGGTCATCTCCTACGAGCAGTACTTC. Complete variable domain (other parts from reference TRBV5-1 and TRBJ2-7): KAGVTQTPRYLIKTRGQQVTLSCSPISGHRSVSWYQQTPGQGLQFLFEYFSETQRNKGNFPGRFSGRQFSNSRSEMNVSTLELGDSALYLCASSLVISYEQYFGPGTRLTVT.

This clone has more than one count but fewer than ten. CDR3 sequence: CSARDSQGNTIYF. CDR3 nucleotide sequence: TGCAGCGCCCGGGACAGCCAAGGAAACACCATATATTTT. This chain uses TRBV29-1 with TRBJ1-3, with 7 bases aligning to TRBD1. The CDR3 has 13 residues. Germline V gene data show CDR1 as SQVTM and CDR2 as ANQGSEA. V trimming: 7 bases; J trimming: 4 bases; junction bases outside the gene matches: 7.

The chain has TRBV30 and TRBJ1-5, with D uncertain. This CDR3 region has 13 residues. The germline V and J ends were trimmed by 1 base and 6 bases, with 10 bases remaining between them. The V gene's germline CDR1 is GTSNPN and CDR2 SVGIG (reference sequence). CDR3 protein: CAWSEEGFQPQHF. The DNA for the CDR3 is TGTGCCTGGAGTGAGGAGGGTTTTCAGCCCCAGCATTTT.

The chain recombines TRBV19 with TRBJ2-2; perhaps TRBD1 as D (6 bases). The CDR3 has 15 amino acids. CDR1 LNHDA and CDR2 SQIVND come from the germline V gene (reference sequence). V shed 5 bases and J shed 0 bases, with 10 bases lying between them. Here the CDR3 reads CASSPGHPNTGELFF. The CDR3, as DNA: TGTGCCAGTAGTCCGGGACATCCGAACACCGGGGAGCTGTTTTTT.

A single count supports this clone. The rearrangement joins TRBV9 to TRBJ1-3, with a tentative D call TRBD1 (6 bases). This CDR3 has 15 amino acids. The germline gives CDR1 SGDLS, CDR2 YYNGEE. V dropped 0 bases and J dropped 0 bases, with 7 bases sitting between them. The CDR3 reads CASSVGQASGNTIYF. In DNA form, the CDR3 reads TGTGCCAGCAGCGTAGGACAGGCCTCTGGAAACACCATATATTTT.

V and J are TRBV30 and TRBJ1-6, with TRBD1 identical over 7 bases. CDR3 size: 16 residues. In germline, CDR1 is GTSNPN, CDR2 SVGIG (reference sequence). V shed 2 bases and J 8 bases; nucleotides not matched to a gene: 12. Here the CDR3 DNA reads TGTGCCTGGAGTCAGAAAAGGGGGCGATATGATTCACCCCTCCACTTT. Encoded protein: CAWSQKRGRYDSPLHF. Full variable domain (rest looked up from reference TRBV30 and TRBJ1-6): SQTIHQWPATLVQPVGSPLSLECTVEGTSNPNLYWYRQAAGRGLQLLFYSVGIGQISSEVPQNLSASRPQDRQFILSSKKLLLSDSGFYLCAWSQKRGRYDSPLHFGNGTRLTVT.

This chain connects TRBV10-3 to TRBJ2-3, with 9 bases identical to TRBD2. The CDR3 spans 14 residues. V lost 8 bases and J lost 0; bases outside the gene matches: 3. CDR1 is ENHRY, CDR2 SYGVKD, per germline. CDR3 bases: TGTGCCATCTCGGGACTAGCAAGCACAGATACGCAGTATTTT. As protein: CAISGLASTDTQYF.

The rearrangement joins TRBV5-1 to TRBJ1-5; D might be TRBD1 (6 bases). This CDR3 is built from 19 residues. The germline V and J ends were trimmed by 4 bases and 0 bases, with 23 bases remaining between them. CDR1 is SGHRS, CDR2 YFSETQ, per germline. The CDR3: CASSPGPGTRFSSNQPQHF. Here the CDR3 DNA reads TGCGCCAGCAGCCCCGGACCTGGGACAAGGTTTTCTAGCAATCAGCCCCAGCATTTT.